Below, 32 T cell receptor beta chains from the same sample are listed, as sequenced in a study of T cell changes during pregnancy in multiple sclerosis. TCRdb's table, derived via immunoSEQ multiplex PCR, lists solely in-frame clones and lacks some. The table has 60,000 to 75,000 clones, roughly 90% seen once. The source was peripheral blood, collected in the second trimester of pregnancy. Source of these receptors: a female donor with multiple sclerosis, enrolled in a pregnancy study.

The V gene is TRBV11-3, the J gene TRBJ2-1, with 11 bases identical to TRBD2. The V gene's germline CDR1 is SGHNT and CDR2 YENEEA. With V trimmed by 5 bases and J by 7 bases, 4 bases remained unmatched. The CDR3 spans 14 residues. The CDR3 loop is CASSRSGGVNEQFF. The CDR3 region has the DNA TGTGCCAGCAGCCGTAGCGGGGGGGTTAATGAGCAGTTCTTC.

The V call is TRBV6-1, the J call TRBJ1-5; no clear D. The CDR3 loop spans 12 amino acids. Between the trimmed V and J ends, which lost 6 bases and 6 bases, there was a span of 9 bases. Germline V lookup: CDR1 MNHNS, CDR2 SASEGT. The CDR3 DNA follows: TGTGCCAGCAGCTTGGGCGTTCAGCCCCAGCATTTT. Its protein is CASSLGVQPQHF.

This clone appeared a single time. The genes are TRBV7-6 and TRBJ1-1; 7 nucleotides match TRBD1. This CDR3 has 13 amino acids. CDR1 SGHVS and CDR2 FNYEAQ come from the germline V gene. With 5 bases clipped from V and 7 bases from J, the junction kept 7 bases outside the gene matches. CDR3: CASSPRQGGEAFF. CDR3 DNA: TGTGCCAGCAGCCCCAGACAGGGTGGTGAAGCTTTCTTT.

V usage is TRBV5-1 and J usage is TRBJ2-1; the match to TRBD2 covers 8 bases. The CDR3 contains 16 residues. CDR1 SGHRS and CDR2 YFSETQ come from the germline V gene. Trimming cost V 4 bases and J 6 bases; bases outside gene matches: 12. The chain's CDR3 is CASSPATGGPFNEQFF. In DNA, the CDR3 is TGCGCCAGCAGCCCCGCTACGGGAGGGCCGTTCAATGAGCAGTTCTTC.

The chain employs TRBV5-1 and TRBJ2-3; 7 bases match TRBD1. This CDR3 spans 14 amino acids. V dropped 3 bases and J dropped 2; count of bases not matched to a gene: 3. Germline assignment: CDR1 SGHRS and CDR2 YFSETQ. The CDR3 DNA is TGCGCCAGCAGCTCCGGGACAGCCACAGATACGCAGTATTTT. This encodes CASSSGTATDTQYF.

V gene TRBV18 combines with J gene TRBJ1-1; possible D gene TRBD1, 6 bases. V lost 2 bases, J lost 8 bases, and 15 bases lay in between. This CDR3 comprises 14 residues. From germline, CDR1 is KGHSH and CDR2 LQKENI. The CDR3 region is CASSPLWGQAEAFF. CDR3 nucleotides: TGTGCCAGCTCACCATTATGGGGGCAGGCAGAAGCTTTCTTT.

The V call is TRBV6-1, the J call TRBJ1-4; weak D call: TRBD1 (6 bases). Germline CDR1 reads MNHNS; CDR2 reads SASEGT. Trimming took off 3 bases at V and 1 base at J, with 18 bases between the two ends. The CDR3 is 18 residues long. CDR3 residues: CASSETLNSGVTNEKLFF. The CDR3 coding sequence is TGTGCCAGCAGTGAGACCTTGAACTCAGGGGTAACTAATGAAAAACTGTTTTTT.

The chain carries TRBV28 and TRBJ2-3, with unresolved D. Germline assignment: CDR1 MDHEN and CDR2 SYDVKM. This CDR3 spans 15 amino acids. Trimming removed 6 bases from V and 1 base from J, with 14 bases in between. CDR3 DNA sequence: TGTGCCAGCAGCCCACGGGTGTCGGGCACAGATACGCAGTATTTT. This gives the protein CASSPRVSGTDTQYF.

The chain employs TRBV11-3 and TRBJ2-1; TRBD2 agrees at 8 bases. The CDR3 length is 16 residues. CDR1 SGHNT and CDR2 YENEEA come from the germline V gene. Trimming removed 0 bases from V and 4 bases from J; junction bases left unmatched: 5. The CDR3 DNA sequence: TGTGCCAGCAGCTTAGACGGCGGGGGGACATACAATGAGCAGTTCTTC. It translates to CASSLDGGGTYNEQFF.

The chain recombines TRBV11-2 with TRBJ2-2; 7 positions match TRBD1. The CDR3 extends over 14 amino acids. V lost 5 bases and J lost 7; bases outside the gene matches: 7. Germline CDR1 is SGHAT and CDR2 is FQNNGV. The CDR3 nucleotides are TGTGCCAGCAGCCCGAGGACAGGTCGCGGGGAGCTGTTTTTT. It translates to CASSPRTGRGELFF.

The chain combines TRBV12-5 with TRBJ1-3; 8 nucleotides match TRBD1. The germline CDR1 and CDR2 sequences are LGHNT and FRNRAP. This CDR3 has 19 amino acids. Trimming took 1 base from V and 0 from J; bases not matched to a gene: 11. The CDR3 region has the DNA TGTGCTAGTGGTTTGGATCAGGTGGACAGGGACAACTCTGGAAACACCATATATTTT. Translating it yields CASGLDQVDRDNSGNTIYF.

This clone was seen once. The CDR3 sequence is CASFSRTSGAQETQYF. The DNA of the CDR3 is TGTGCCAGCTTTTCTCGGACTAGCGGAGCCCAAGAGACCCAGTACTTC. The chain joins TRBV18 to TRBJ2-5, with 10 bases aligning to TRBD2. Germline trimming cut 7 bases from V and 1 base from J; bases unmatched to any gene: 9. Germline values: CDR1 KGHSH, CDR2 LQKENI. The CDR3 has 16 residues. Full variable domain (missing parts from reference TRBV18 and TRBJ2-5): NAGVMQNPRHLVRRRGQEARLRCSPMKGHSHVYWYRQLPEEGLKFMVYLQKENIIDESGMPKERFSAEFPKEGPSILRIQQVVRGDSAAYFCASFSRTSGAQETQYFGPGTRLLVL.

The chain is built from TRBV13 and TRBJ2-2, with 7 bases fitting TRBD1. Trimming at V came to 3 bases and at J to 4 bases, leaving 8 bases not matched to a gene. Germline V gene sequence: CDR1 PRHDT, CDR2 FYEKMQ (reference sequence). CDR3 size: 16 residues. CDR3 in DNA: TGTGCCAGCAGCTTTCAGACAGGGTCGGTCACCGGGGAGCTGTTTTTT. Translating gives CASSFQTGSVTGELFF.

This clone appeared once. The chain combines TRBV10-1 with TRBJ2-3, with 7 positions matching TRBD2. This CDR3 has 13 amino acids. The germline V gene has CDR1 WNHNN and CDR2 SYGVQD (reference sequence). Trimming took 6 bases from V and 1 from J; bases not matched to a gene: 1. CDR3 loop: CASSTSGTDTQYF. The CDR3 region has the DNA TGCGCCAGCAGCACTAGCGGCACAGATACGCAGTATTTT.

The chain employs TRBV5-1 and TRBJ2-7, with D possibly being TRBD1 (6 bases). CDR1 and CDR2 from the germline V gene are SGHRS and YFSETQ. CDR3 length: 14 amino acids. V shed 1 base and J shed 1 base, with 9 bases lying between them. DNA of the CDR3: TGCGCCAGCAGCTTGTCAGGGGATTCCTACGAGCAGTACTTC. This codes for CASSLSGDSYEQYF.

The chain joins TRBV6-1 to TRBJ2-7, with D possibly matching TRBD2 (6 bases). Germline V gene lookup returns CDR1 MNHNS and CDR2 SASEGT. Trimming removed 6 bases at V and 3 bases at J, with 9 bases between. This CDR3 has 12 residues. CDR3 residues: CASSGRGYEQYF. The CDR3 DNA follows: TGTGCCAGCAGCGGGAGAGGCTACGAGCAGTACTTC.

The rearrangement joins TRBV29-1 to TRBJ1-1; D unresolved. Germline CDR1 is SQVTM and CDR2 is ANQGSEA. The CDR3 consists of 11 residues. The ends were cut back, 3 bases at V and 1 base at J, with 3 bases in the middle. CDR3 in DNA: TGCAGCGTTGACAGGAACACTGAAGCTTTCTTT. Translating it yields CSVDRNTEAFF.

The chain employs TRBV2 and TRBJ2-3; D perhaps matches TRBD2 (6 bases). The ends were cut back, 1 base at V and 0 bases at J, with 14 bases in the middle. The CDR3 length is 17 residues. CDR1 and CDR2 from the germline V gene are SNHLY and FYNNEI. The CDR3 protein is CASSEVGGIGSTDTQYF. DNA of the CDR3: TGTGCCAGCAGTGAAGTTGGAGGGATCGGGAGCACAGATACGCAGTATTTT. The entire variable domain, with the rest obtained from reference TRBV2 and TRBJ2-3, is as follows: EPEVTQTPSHQVTQMGQEVILRCVPISNHLYFYWYRQILGQKVEFLVSFYNNEISEKSEIFDDQFSVERPDGSNFTLKIRSTKLEDSAMYFCASSEVGGIGSTDTQYFGPGTRLTVL.

This sequence joins TRBV2 and TRBJ2-7; unclear D gene. The CDR3 runs 15 residues. V lost 0 bases and J 0 bases, leaving 9 bases between the germline ends. Per the germline V gene, CDR1 is SNHLY and CDR2 is FYNNEI. This CDR3 is CASSEADGYSYEQYF. In DNA form, the CDR3 reads TGTGCCAGCAGTGAAGCAGACGGGTACTCCTACGAGCAGTACTTC.

This clone was seen a single time. The chain couples TRBV5-1 to TRBJ2-2; 8 bases line up with TRBD1. Trimming at V came to 0 bases and at J to 3 bases, leaving 4 bases not matched to a gene. The CDR3 loop spans 16 amino acids. Germline V lookup: CDR1 SGHRS, CDR2 YFSETQ. The CDR3 reads CASSLAGTGHTGELFF. The CDR3 bases are TGCGCCAGCAGCTTGGCGGGGACAGGACACACCGGGGAGCTGTTTTTT.

The J gene is TRBJ1-2, the V gene TRBV6-5; 9 bases align to TRBD1. With 4 bases clipped from V and 5 bases from J, the junction kept 11 bases outside the gene matches. This CDR3 region has 16 residues. Looked up from germline, CDR1 is MNHEY and CDR2 is SVGAGI. This CDR3 reads CASSSNSPQGAYGYTF. The CDR3, as DNA: TGTGCCAGCAGTTCAAATAGCCCACAGGGGGCGTATGGCTACACCTTC.

This clone was detected once. The chain has TRBV29-1 and TRBJ2-7; 7 positions agree with TRBD1. This CDR3 spans 15 amino acids. V shed 3 bases and J 0 bases; nucleotides not matched to a gene: 8. CDR1 is SQVTM and CDR2 is ANQGSEA in the germline V gene. The CDR3 protein is CSVETPTGSSYEQYF. CDR3 DNA: TGCAGCGTTGAGACCCCGACAGGGAGCTCCTACGAGCAGTACTTC.

The chain employs TRBV28 and TRBJ1-1, with 9 positions matching TRBD1. V shed 3 bases, J shed 4 bases, and the junction held 9 bases outside the gene matches. This CDR3 region has 16 residues. Germline CDR1 MDHEN, CDR2 SYDVKM. For the CDR3, the DNA is TGTGCCAGCAGTTTTATTAGGAAGACAGGGGGCACTGAAGCTTTCTTT. The encoded protein is CASSFIRKTGGTEAFF.

The genes are TRBV19 and TRBJ2-7; the match to TRBD2 covers 12 bases. With V trimmed by 5 bases and J by 6 bases, 8 bases remained unmatched. The CDR3 spans 15 residues. Germline V gene lookup returns CDR1 LNHDA and CDR2 SQIVND (reference sequence). CDR3 in amino acids: CASSPLAGGPREQYF. In DNA, the CDR3 is TGTGCCAGTAGTCCTCTAGCGGGGGGGCCACGCGAGCAGTACTTC. Combining the CDR3 with reference TRBV19 and TRBJ2-7 gives the whole variable domain DGGITQSPKYLFRKEGQNVTLSCEQNLNHDAMYWYRQDPGQGLRLIYYSQIVNDFQKGDIAEGYSVSREKKESFPLTVTSAQKNPTAFYLCASSPLAGGPREQYFGPGTRLTVT.

J is TRBJ1-4 and V is TRBV15; possible D gene TRBD1, 5 bases. Deletions cut 0 bases from V and 13 bases from J, with 12 bases between. Germline assignment: CDR1 LNHNV and CDR2 YYDKDF (reference sequence). The CDR3 contains 13 residues. The CDR3 loop is CATSRDPRDGLFF. In DNA form, the CDR3 reads TGTGCCACCAGCAGAGATCCCAGGGATGGACTGTTTTTT. Full variable domain (missing parts from reference TRBV15 and TRBJ1-4): DAMVIQNPRYQVTQFGKPVTLSCSQTLNHNVMYWYQQKSSQAPKLLFHYYDKDFNNEADTPDNFQSRRPNTSFCFLDIRSPGLGDTAMYLCATSRDPRDGLFFGSGTQLSVL.

J is TRBJ1-6 and V is TRBV6-5; D perhaps matches TRBD1 (6 bases). Germline V lookup: CDR1 MNHEY, CDR2 SVGAGI. This CDR3 spans 15 amino acids. The germline V and J ends were trimmed by 2 bases and 10 bases, with 15 bases remaining between them. The DNA of the CDR3 is TGTGCCAGCAGTTACAATATCTGGGGGGGCTCACCCCTCCACTTT. Protein sequence: CASSYNIWGGSPLHF.

J is TRBJ1-4 and V is TRBV4-2; 11 positions match TRBD1. V was clipped by 3 bases and J by 6 bases; unmatched bases: 3. Germline loops: CDR1 LGHNA, CDR2 YNFKEQ. This CDR3 has 15 amino acids. In DNA form, the CDR3 reads TGTGCCAGCAGCCACAGGACAGGGGGCCATGAAAAACTGTTTTTT. This translates into CASSHRTGGHEKLFF.

The CDR3 loop reads CASSPQGGADEKLFF. CDR3 in DNA: TGTGCCAGCTCACCCCAGGGAGGAGCGGATGAAAAACTGTTTTTT. This chain joins TRBV18 and TRBJ1-4; weak D call: TRBD1 (5 bases). Trimming shortened V by 3 bases and J by 6 bases, and 14 bases separated the two germline ends. The CDR3 has 15 residues. Germline V gene lookup returns CDR1 KGHSH and CDR2 LQKENI.

The V call is TRBV7-2, the J call TRBJ2-3, with a tentative D call TRBD1 (5 bases). Germline V gene lookup returns CDR1 SGHTA and CDR2 FQGNSA. Trimming shortened V by 0 bases and J by 1 base, and 8 bases separated the two germline ends. This CDR3 has 15 residues. The CDR3 DNA follows: TGTGCCAGCAGCTTAGCGGGGCAGGGCACAGATACGCAGTATTTT. Its translation is CASSLAGQGTDTQYF.

This chain joins TRBV6-1 and TRBJ2-1, with TRBD2 matching over 9 bases. This CDR3 is built from 15 residues. J lost 4 bases, V lost 3 bases, and 4 bases had no gene match. The germline V gene has CDR1 MNHNS and CDR2 SASEGT. The CDR3 DNA sequence: TGTGCCAGCAGTGACCCAGCGGGGGGTTACAATGAGCAGTTCTTC. This sequence encodes CASSDPAGGYNEQFF.

The rearrangement links TRBV5-6 to TRBJ1-2; possibly TRBD1 for D (5 bases). V lost 0 bases and J lost 0, with 12 bases in between. The length of the CDR3 is 16 residues. Germline loops: CDR1 SGHDT, CDR2 YYEEEE. The CDR3: CASSLVGAGANYGYTF. CDR3 DNA: TGTGCCAGCAGCTTGGTAGGGGCAGGAGCTAACTATGGCTACACCTTC.

Only one count was recorded for this clone. The V and J genes are TRBV7-2 and TRBJ2-3; tentatively, D is TRBD1 (6 bases). V lost 2 bases and J 3 bases, leaving 12 bases between the germline ends. Germline V gene data show CDR1 as SGHTA and CDR2 as FQGNSA. The CDR3 is 15 amino acids. CDR3 amino acids: CASSLLGRGTDTQYF. CDR3 DNA sequence: TGTGCCAGCAGCTTACTAGGCAGGGGTACAGATACGCAGTATTTT.